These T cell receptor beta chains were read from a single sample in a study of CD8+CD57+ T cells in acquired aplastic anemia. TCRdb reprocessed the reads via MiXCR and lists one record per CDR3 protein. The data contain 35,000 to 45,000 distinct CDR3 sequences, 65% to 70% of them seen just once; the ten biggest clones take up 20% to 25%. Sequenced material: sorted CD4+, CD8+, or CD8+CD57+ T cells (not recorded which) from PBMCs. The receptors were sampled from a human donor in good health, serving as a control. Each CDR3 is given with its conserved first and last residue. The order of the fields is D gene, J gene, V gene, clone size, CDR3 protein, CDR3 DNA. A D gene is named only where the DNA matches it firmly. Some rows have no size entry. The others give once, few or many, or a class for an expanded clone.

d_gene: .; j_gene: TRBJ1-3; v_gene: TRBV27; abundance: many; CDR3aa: CASSLGGSGNTIYF; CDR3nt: TGTGCCAGCAGTTTAGGGGGATCTGGAAACACCATATATTTT
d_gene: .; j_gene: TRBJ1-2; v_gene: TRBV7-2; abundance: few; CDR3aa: CASSSIGYGYGYTF; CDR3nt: TGTGCCAGCAGCTCGATCGGGTACGGCTATGGCTACACCTTC
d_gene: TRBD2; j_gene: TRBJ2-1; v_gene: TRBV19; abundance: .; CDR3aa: CASSIRGGTPVHEQFF; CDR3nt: TGTGCCAGTAGTATTCGCGGGGGGACTCCGGTCCATGAGCAGTTCTTC
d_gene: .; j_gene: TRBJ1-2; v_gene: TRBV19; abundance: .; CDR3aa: CASSTEGNYGYTF; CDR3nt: TGTGCCAGTAGTACAGAGGGGAACTATGGCTACACCTTC
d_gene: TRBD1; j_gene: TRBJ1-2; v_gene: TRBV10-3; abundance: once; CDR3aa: CAIRGDRGGYGYTF; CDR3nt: TGTGCCATCAGAGGTGACAGGGGAGGCTATGGCTACACCTTC
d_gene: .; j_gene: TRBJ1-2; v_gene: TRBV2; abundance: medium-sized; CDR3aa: CASRERQELTYGYTF; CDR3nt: TGTGCCAGCAGGGAGAGACAGGAATTAACCTATGGCTACACCTTC
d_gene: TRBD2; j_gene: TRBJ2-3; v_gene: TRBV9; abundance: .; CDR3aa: CASSVGSGDGDTQYF; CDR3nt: TGTGCCAGCAGCGTGGGTAGCGGGGACGGAGATACGCAGTATTTT
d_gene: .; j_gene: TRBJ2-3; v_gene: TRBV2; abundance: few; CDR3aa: CASGGQSTDTQYF; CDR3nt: TGTGCCAGCGGGGGGCAGAGCACAGATACGCAGTATTTT
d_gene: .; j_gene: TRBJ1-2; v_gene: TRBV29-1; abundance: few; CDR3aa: CSVAWQGGYTF; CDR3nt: TGCAGCGTTGCCTGGCAGGGAGGCTACACCTTC
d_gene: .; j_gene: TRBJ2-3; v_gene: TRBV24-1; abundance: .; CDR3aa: CATSVADTQYF; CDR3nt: TGTGCCACCAGTGTGGCAGATACGCAGTATTTT
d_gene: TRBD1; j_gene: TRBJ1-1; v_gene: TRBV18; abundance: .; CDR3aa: CASSPWDSSAEAFF; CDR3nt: TGTGCCAGCTCACCTTGGGACAGTTCGGCTGAAGCTTTCTTT
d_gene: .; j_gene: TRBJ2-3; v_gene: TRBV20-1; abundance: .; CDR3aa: CSARFPPEPDTQYF; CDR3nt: TGCAGTGCTAGATTCCCTCCCGAGCCTGATACGCAGTATTTT
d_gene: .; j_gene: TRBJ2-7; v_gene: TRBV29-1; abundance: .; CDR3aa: CSVGLVGAGEQYF; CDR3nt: TGCAGCGTTGGATTAGTAGGGGCGGGCGAGCAGTACTTC
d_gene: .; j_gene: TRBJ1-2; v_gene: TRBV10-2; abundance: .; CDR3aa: CAISASYDANYGYTF; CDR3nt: TGTGCCATCAGCGCCAGTTATGACGCAAACTATGGCTACACCTTC
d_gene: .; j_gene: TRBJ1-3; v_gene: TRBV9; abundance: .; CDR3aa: CASSESPKTGNTIYF; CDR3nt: TGTGCCAGCAGCGAGAGCCCGAAGACTGGAAACACCATATATTTT
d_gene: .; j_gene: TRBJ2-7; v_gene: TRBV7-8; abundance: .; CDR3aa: CASSPGLVYEQYF; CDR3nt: TGTGCCAGCAGTCCGGGACTTGTTTACGAGCAGTACTTC
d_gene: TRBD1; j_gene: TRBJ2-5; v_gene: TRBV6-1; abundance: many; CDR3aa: CASSATWTGPHRGETQYF; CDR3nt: TGTGCCAGCTCCGCAACCTGGACAGGCCCTCACAGGGGAGAGACCCAGTACTTC
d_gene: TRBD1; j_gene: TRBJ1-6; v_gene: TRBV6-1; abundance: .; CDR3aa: CASSTGTGSPLHF; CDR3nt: TGTGCCAGCAGTACCGGGACAGGTTCACCCCTCCACTTT
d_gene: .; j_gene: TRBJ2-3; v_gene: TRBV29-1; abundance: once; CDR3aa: CSVEGRNTDTQYF; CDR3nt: TGCAGCGTTGAGGGACGCAACACAGATACGCAGTATTTT
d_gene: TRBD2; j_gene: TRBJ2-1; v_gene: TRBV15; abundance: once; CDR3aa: CATSRTSGGSSYNEQFF; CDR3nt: TGTGCCACCAGCCGGACTAGCGGGGGATCCTCCTACAATGAGCAGTTCTTC
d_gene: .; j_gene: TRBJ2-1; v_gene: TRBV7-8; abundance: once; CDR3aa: CASSPQGNEQFF; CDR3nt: TGTGCCAGCAGCCCCCAGGGCAATGAGCAGTTCTTC
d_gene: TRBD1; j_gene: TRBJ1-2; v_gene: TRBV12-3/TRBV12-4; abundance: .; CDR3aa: CASSQRGREVYGYTF; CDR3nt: TGTGCCAGCAGCCAAAGGGGGCGCGAAGTGTATGGCTACACCTTC
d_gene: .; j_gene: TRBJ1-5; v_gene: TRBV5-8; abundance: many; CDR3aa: CASSATGSGHGQPQHF; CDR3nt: TGTGCCAGCAGCGCAACAGGGTCGGGTCATGGCCAGCCCCAGCATTTT
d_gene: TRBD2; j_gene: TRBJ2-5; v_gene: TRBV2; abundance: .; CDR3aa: CASRGTSGSLETQYF; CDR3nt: TGTGCCAGCAGAGGGACTAGCGGGAGTCTGGAGACCCAGTACTTC
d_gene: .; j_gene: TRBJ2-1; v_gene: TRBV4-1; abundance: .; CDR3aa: CASSQDWWGAYTEQFF; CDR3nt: TGCGCCAGCAGCCAAGATTGGTGGGGGGCCTACACTGAGCAGTTCTTC
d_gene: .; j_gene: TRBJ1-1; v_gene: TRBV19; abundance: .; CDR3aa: CASTGTQNTEAFF; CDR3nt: TGTGCCAGTACTGGGACACAGAACACTGAAGCTTTCTTT
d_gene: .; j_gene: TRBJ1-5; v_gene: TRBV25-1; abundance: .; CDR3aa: CASQGARNQPQHF; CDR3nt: TGTGCCAGCCAAGGGGCGCGGAATCAGCCCCAGCATTTT
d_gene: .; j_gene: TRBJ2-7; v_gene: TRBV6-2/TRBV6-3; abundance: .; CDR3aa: CASRIRAFYEQYF; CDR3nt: TGTGCCAGCAGAATAAGGGCTTTCTACGAGCAGTACTTC